This TCR beta chain is from a study of beta chain features in type 1 diabetes. The CDR3 spans 17 residues. Losses at the gene ends were 4 bases for V and 5 bases for J; bases not matched to a gene: 11. CDR1 LGHNA and CDR2 YSLEER come from the germline V gene. Expressed TCRB transcripts got sequenced, as all isolated RNA was reverse transcribed. Sequenced by immunoSEQ multiplex PCR; TCRdb stores in-frame clones only, minus some. Of about 280,000 clones listed, approximately 15% were seen once; the top ten hold about 0.014%. Overall study findings and caveats: A moderate, significant TCRB CDR3 shortening appeared in type 1 diabetes across four CD4+ subsets.

This clone was detected only a few times. Antigen unknown. The material sequenced was naive CD4+ T cells from blood. The genes are TRBV4-3 and TRBJ2-1, with 10 nucleotides matching TRBD1. The sequence came from a man younger than 35 with type 1 diabetes. CDR3 loop: CASSLRPAGTGDNEQFF. In DNA form, the CDR3 reads TGCGCCAGCAGCCTCCGACCTGCCGGGACAGGGGACAATGAGCAGTTCTTC.